The T cell receptor (beta chain) under discussion was sequenced for a study of pediatric ulcerative colitis (dated by TCRdb to between 2019 and 2020). About the study as a whole: Among the ulcerative colitis patients, 6 or 7 had pancolitis and two had left-sided colitis, and histology in every patient was consistent with ulcerative colitis. Using the Pediatric Ulcerative Colitis Activity Index, two patients were classed as having mild disease, several as having moderate disease and three as having acute severe colitis. From fewer than ten newly diagnosed, treatment-naive pediatric ulcerative colitis patients and a few non-IBD control children, paired blood and rectal samples were collected.

Using the immunoSEQ TRB Survey service, rearranged CDR3 beta regions were amplified from genomic DNA with multiplex V and J primers. Survey-level sequencing depth of up to 500,000 reads per sample was used to keep depth equal across samples. The libraries were purified and pooled, then sequenced using Illumina technology. On the study's bioinformatics: immunoSEQ online tools were used for productive clonality, sample overlap, pairwise scatters, CDR3 beta length, V/D/J gene usage and productiveness. Alongside Shannon and Simpson indices, calculated diversity was computed as the number of unique rearrangements divided by total templates, multiplied by 100. For principal component analysis, Z-score normalized data were analyzed with the R prcomp function and the ggbiplot package. Morisita's index was used to quantify blood-rectal clonal overlap within each subject. TCRdb took this table from immuneACCESS and kept in-frame rearrangements with V and J called. Such tables lack part of the clones; where checked against another copy, unresolved V genes explain under half of the gap, and the rest is unexplained. That table is the source of V, J and clone size, and D and trimming were worked out from the DNA. The sample contains 15,000 or so clones, 80% to 90% of them found a single time. 0.8% to 1% of the sample rests with the top ten.

Of note for this clone: Its cognate antigen has yet to be identified. No base quality information exists; no much larger clone differs at one position.

From the cysteine up to the phenylalanine, the CDR3 has a length of 15 residues. Only the CDR3 part of the read is kept: 45 bases, read in frame from the first base. Taken from the germline V gene, the CDR1 and CDR2 loops are MDHEN and SYDVKM. A distance of 15 bases separates the germline ends of V and J, which lose 3 bases and 3 bases respectively. Overall study results and their limits: Autologous blood-rectal clonal overlap was significantly higher in ulcerative colitis patients than in controls, suggesting increased T cell trafficking to inflamed tissue. Two rectal CDR3 clonotypes were present in all ulcerative colitis patients and in none of the controls. For technical reasons, the blood samples of a couple of patients yielded substantially fewer templates, so those samples were excluded from the blood-rectal overlap analysis. Because the repertoires came from total lymphocyte DNA, rare subsets such as regulatory T cells may have patterns that are not reflected. The healthy control group was small, with only a handful of individuals. Controls, mild-moderate and acute severe colitis patients were separated by rectal repertoire features, and reduced rectal diversity due to clonal expansions was observed in acute severe colitis.

Ulcerative colitis patients had received no immunosuppressive medication before the diagnostic colonoscopy. A blood sample was obtained concurrently with the colonoscopy. The Wizard kit (Promega) was used to extract genomic DNA from the blood and intestinal samples. This sequence originates from a boy younger than 18 with moderate ulcerative colitis. Rearrangement joined TRBV28 to TRBJ2-7; possibly the D gene is TRBD2, per 7 matching bases. Sequencing used blood. The sequenced DNA is TGTGCCAGCAGTTTCCGGGGGGCGTACAACTACGAGCAGTACTTC. This codes for CASSFRGAYNYEQYF. When the CDR3 is completed using the reference TRBV28 and TRBJ2-7 genes on either side, the full variable domain is DVKVTQSSRYLVKRTGEKVFLECVQDMDHENMFWYRQDPGLGLRLIYFSYDVKMKEKGDIPEGYSVSREKKERFSLILESASTNQTSMYLCASSFRGAYNYEQYFGPGTRLTVT.